A selection of T cell receptor beta chains follows, all from one sample in a study of T cells in Graves' hyperthyroidism and ophthalmopathy. TCRdb redid the calling of the multiplex PCR reads with MiXCR, one entry per CDR3 protein. The sample includes 600,000 to 800,000 distinct CDR3 sequences, about a third seen only once; the top ten take roughly 30%. Specimen: blood. These receptors came from a woman aged 40 to 49 with Graves' hyperthyroidism. Both conserved end residues are part of each CDR3. Fields, in order: V gene, D gene, J gene, clone size, CDR3 protein, CDR3 DNA. The D gene is left open where the match is weak. Not every row has a clone size; where given, it reads once, few, many or a size class.

>TRBV11-3|NA|TRBJ1-1|few
CASSLVGWTVSTEAFF
TGTGCCAGCAGCTTAGTGGGTTGGACAGTCTCGACTGAAGCTTTCTTT
>TRBV27|TRBD2|TRBJ2-2|few
CASRAGGITGELFF
TGTGCCAGCAGAGCGGGAGGTATCACCGGGGAGCTGTTTTTT
>TRBV12-3/TRBV12-4|TRBD1|TRBJ1-5|NA
CASSRTGGEAPNQPQHF
TGTGCCAGCAGTCGGACAGGGGGCGAGGCCCCGAATCAGCCCCAGCATTTT
>TRBV6-5|NA|TRBJ1-5|NA
CASSRRPFSGQPQHF
TGTGCCAGCAGCCGACGGCCTTTTTCAGGGCAGCCCCAGCATTTT
>TRBV19|NA|TRBJ1-2|NA
CASSILDRRLQLYGYTF
TGTGCCAGTAGTATCCTCGATCGCAGGCTGCAACTCTATGGCTACACCTTC
>TRBV6-2/TRBV6-3|NA|TRBJ2-5|NA
CASSYRAQETQYF
TGTGCCAGCAGTTATAGGGCACAAGAGACCCAGTACTTC
>TRBV5-1|TRBD2|TRBJ2-5|few
CASSSGSKETQYF
TGCGCCAGCAGCAGCGGGAGTAAAGAGACCCAGTACTTC
>TRBV10-3|NA|TRBJ2-2|NA
CAISDLAGDGELFF
TGTGCCATCAGTGATCTAGCCGGGGACGGGGAGCTGTTTTTT
>TRBV4-1|NA|TRBJ2-7|NA
CASSQDYRVYEQYF
TGCGCCAGCAGCCAAGATTACAGGGTGTACGAGCAGTACTTC
>TRBV4-3|NA|TRBJ2-5|NA
CASSPTAQGTQYF
TGCGCCAGCAGCCCGACAGCACAAGGGACCCAGTACTTC
>TRBV19|TRBD1|TRBJ1-1|many
CASHPRQGAEAFF
TGTGCCAGTCATCCCCGACAGGGGGCTGAAGCTTTCTTT
>TRBV20-1|NA|TRBJ2-2|NA
CSARGGTNTGELFF
TGCAGTGCTAGAGGGGGTACGAACACCGGGGAGCTGTTTTTT
>TRBV12-3/TRBV12-4|NA|TRBJ2-7|many
CASSPGILEQYF
TGTGCCAGCAGTCCCGGCATCCTCGAGCAGTACTTC
>TRBV9|NA|TRBJ1-6|many
CASSSELLSPLHF
TGTGCCAGCAGCTCCGAGCTATTGTCACCCCTCCACTTT
>TRBV10-3|NA|TRBJ1-1|NA
CAIRPHGGGNTEAFF
TGTGCCATCAGGCCCCACGGTGGGGGGAACACTGAAGCTTTCTTT
>TRBV7-2|NA|TRBJ1-3|few
CASSQVAFSSGNTIYF
TGCGCCAGCAGCCAAGTGGCCTTTTCCTCTGGAAACACCATATATTTT
>TRBV7-8|NA|TRBJ2-7|few
CASSLAAGVGEQYF
TGTGCCAGCAGCTTAGCTGCAGGGGTGGGTGAGCAGTACTTC
>TRBV10-3|NA|TRBJ1-5|NA
CAIATGTNQPQHF
TGTGCCATCGCGACGGGTACCAATCAGCCCCAGCATTTT
>TRBV2|TRBD2|TRBJ2-7|many
CASRGGTSVTYEQYF
TGTGCCAGCAGAGGGGGGACTAGCGTCACCTACGAGCAGTACTTC
>TRBV12-3/TRBV12-4|NA|TRBJ1-6|many
CASSPQSSYNSPLHF
TGTGCCAGCAGCCCTCAAAGCTCCTATAATTCACCCCTCCACTTT
>TRBV6-5|NA|TRBJ2-6|many
CASSPLSLGANVLTF
TGTGCCAGCAGCCCTCTATCTCTGGGGGCCAACGTCCTGACTTTC
>TRBV12-3/TRBV12-4|NA|TRBJ1-5|few
CASSFRQGILQPQHF
TGTGCCAGCAGTTTTCGTCAGGGAATCTTACAGCCCCAGCATTTT
>TRBV7-2|TRBD1|TRBJ2-7|NA
CASSPAGTDAFEQYF
TGTGCCAGCAGCCCAGCAGGGACAGACGCTTTCGAGCAGTACTTC
>TRBV6-5|NA|TRBJ1-1|few
CASIRGERNTEAFF
TGTGCCAGCATCCGGGGGGAGAGGAACACTGAAGCTTTCTTT
>TRBV7-2|TRBD1|TRBJ2-5|NA
CASSSSGQRETQYF
TGTGCCAGCAGCTCCTCGGGACAGAGAGAGACCCAGTACTTC
>TRBV10-3|NA|TRBJ2-7|few
CAISETPRGPTRDEQYF
TGTGCCATCAGTGAAACCCCCCGTGGACCTACGAGGGACGAGCAGTACTTC
>TRBV19|NA|TRBJ1-4|few
CASSSLDSFNEKLFF
TGTGCCAGTAGTTCCCTGGACAGCTTTAATGAAAAACTGTTTTTT
>TRBV7-2|TRBD1|TRBJ1-3|NA
CVSSSQGAGGNTIYF
TGTGTCAGCAGCTCACAGGGGGCTGGGGGAAACACCATATATTTT
>TRBV7-2|NA|TRBJ2-2|NA
CASSLVPPSGELFF
TGTGCCAGCAGCTTAGTCCCCCCTAGCGGGGAGCTGTTTTTT
>TRBV7-2|NA|TRBJ2-7|many
CASSSQQFYEQYF
TGTGCCAGCAGCTCCCAACAGTTCTACGAGCAGTACTTC
>TRBV6-2/TRBV6-3|TRBD2|TRBJ2-5|NA
CASKRELETQYF
TGTGCCAGTAAGCGGGAATTGGAGACCCAGTACTTC
>TRBV7-9|TRBD1|TRBJ2-7|few
CASSSSGQPGEQYF
TGTGCCAGCAGTTCCTCGGGACAGCCCGGGGAGCAGTACTTC
>TRBV27|NA|TRBJ1-5|few
CASSFGIYQPQHF
TGTGCCAGCAGTTTTGGGATCTATCAGCCCCAGCATTTT
>TRBV7-2|NA|TRBJ1-5|many
CASSFQLQPQHF
TGTGCCAGCAGCTTTCAACTTCAGCCCCAGCATTTT
>TRBV5-1|TRBD1|TRBJ1-4|many
CASSQDRPPEKLFF
TGCGCCAGCAGCCAGGACAGGCCTCCTGAAAAACTGTTTTTT
>TRBV7-6|NA|TRBJ2-1|NA
CASSPEAPSYNEQFF
TGTGCCAGCAGCCCGGAGGCCCCTTCGTACAATGAGCAGTTCTTC
>TRBV9|NA|TRBJ1-2|NA
CASSSRGGLSYTF
TGTGCCAGCAGCTCACGGGGGGGATTAAGCTACACCTTC
>TRBV24-1|TRBD1|TRBJ2-1|NA
CATRPRDRDYNEQFF
TGTGCCACCCGCCCCCGGGACAGGGACTACAATGAGCAGTTCTTC
>TRBV7-9|NA|TRBJ2-5|NA
CASSLSSGNRAQETQYF
TGTGCCAGCAGCCTCTCGTCGGGTAACAGGGCTCAAGAGACCCAGTACTTC
>TRBV25-1|NA|TRBJ1-6|NA
CASSSPGTLNSPLHF
TGTGCCAGCAGTAGTCCCGGGACGCTAAATTCACCCCTCCACTTT